This T cell receptor (beta chain) appears in the sequencing data of a study of blood T cell repertoires in COVID-19. Across the whole study: Whether acute or convalescent, the COVID-19 samples came from the United States, Italy and Spain. Sources were T cells, B-cell-depleted T cells, or PBMCs; the material itself was cDNA or gDNA.

This clone has only one observation. How the authors handled the data: Estimates of nucleated cell counts were drawn from the amplification of reference gene primers. TCRdb's table, derived via immunoSEQ multiplex PCR, lists solely in-frame clones and lacks some. V and J calls and clone size are as listed in that table; D and trimming were resolved from the DNA. Among over 110,000 clones listed, roughly 90% were seen once. The V gene's germline CDR1 is LGHNA and CDR2 YNFKEQ. V lost 0 bases and J lost 2; bases outside the gene matches: 9. The CDR3 is made up of 17 amino acids. The source is a man aged 70-80 years with acute or convalescent COVID-19. This chain joins TRBV4-2 and TRBJ1-2; 7 bases agree with TRBD1. The sequencing sample was made of peripheral blood. The CDR3 loop is CASSQDRQGKMNYGYTF. The CDR3 DNA sequence: TGTGCCAGCAGCCAAGATCGACAGGGCAAGATGAACTATGGCTACACCTTC.